Below, 29 T cell receptor beta chains from the same sample are listed, as sequenced in a study of T-cell memory formation after mild COVID-19. TCRdb fed the 5' RACE reads into MiXCR, producing one record per CDR3 protein. The sample shows 280,000 or so distinct CDR3 sequences, 8% to 10% of them seen only once. The material sequenced was PBMCs or a T cell subset sorted from them (not recorded which). The receptors come from a man younger than 35 who had mild COVID-19 (a few samples of this study predate the infection). Cell type and time point are not known.

This clonotype came up a few times. The chain links TRBV6-5 to TRBJ2-2; possible D gene TRBD1, 5 bases. V lost 0 bases and J 2 bases, leaving 7 bases between the germline ends. Germline V gene lookup returns CDR1 MNHEY and CDR2 SVGAGI. The CDR3 sequence is 15 residues long. CDR3 loop: CASSYSDSNTGELFF. CDR3 bases: TGTGCCAGCAGTTACTCTGACAGCAACACCGGGGAGCTGTTTTTT.

In its sample, this clonotype was seen many times. The J gene is TRBJ1-4, the V gene TRBV5-1; 10 bases agree with TRBD1. The CDR3 has 14 amino acids. V lost 3 bases, J lost 8 bases, and 4 bases stayed unmatched. Germline assignment: CDR1 SGHRS and CDR2 YFSETQ. The CDR3 DNA sequence: TGCGCCAGCAGCTCCGGGACAGGGGTGGAAAAACTGTTTTTT. Its protein is CASSSGTGVEKLFF.

This clonotype has at least ten counts. This sequence joins TRBV12-3 or TRBV12-4 and TRBJ1-2; TRBD1 might be the D (5 bases). Trimming cost V 8 bases and J 8 bases, with 12 bases left between them. The CDR3 has 11 residues. The CDR3 DNA reads TGTGCCAGCCTAAGGGGCTTAGGCTACACCTTC. This translates into CASLRGLGYTF.

The chain recombines TRBV20-1 with TRBJ1-2, with a tentative D call TRBD1 (5 bases). CDR1 is DFQATT and CDR2 is SNEGSKA in the germline V gene (reference sequence). The CDR3 runs to 14 residues. V was trimmed by 4 bases and J by 8 bases, leaving 20 bases between them. The chain's CDR3 is CSATPSLGTKGYTF. The CDR3 nucleotides read TGCAGTGCTACACCCAGTTTAGGGACGAAGGGCTACACCTTC.

J is TRBJ2-2 and V is TRBV27; possible D gene TRBD1, 8 bases. Trimming shortened V by 4 bases and J by 3 bases, and 15 bases separated the two germline ends. Per the germline V gene, CDR1 is MNHEY and CDR2 is SMNVEV (reference sequence). This CDR3 has 16 residues. The CDR3 region is CASSSHRGGYTGELFF. The CDR3 region has the DNA TGTGCCAGCAGTTCGCACAGGGGGGGATACACCGGGGAGCTGTTTTTT.

In this sample, this clonotype turned up many times. V and J are TRBV20-1 and TRBJ2-4; the match to TRBD2 covers 8 bases. V was pared by 6 bases and J by 6 bases, with 16 bases of the junction left unmatched. The CDR3 is made up of 16 amino acids. Per the germline V gene, CDR1 is DFQATT and CDR2 is SNEGSKA (reference sequence). The CDR3 here is CSARNPRGGYGNIQYF. CDR3 nucleotides: TGCAGTGCAAGAAACCCACGGGGGGGTTATGGAAACATTCAGTACTTC.

There are many counts of this clonotype. The chain couples TRBV10-3 to TRBJ2-7, with D unclear. V dropped 6 bases and J dropped 6 bases, with 12 bases sitting between them. CDR3 length: 12 residues. The V gene's germline CDR1 is ENHRY and CDR2 SYGVKD. For the CDR3, the DNA is TGTGCCATCAGGGGGTCTTACCCCGAGCAGTACGTC. Encoded protein: CAIRGSYPEQYV.

The genes are TRBV19 and TRBJ1-2, with a tentative D call TRBD1 (5 bases). CDR3 length: 13 residues. V gave up 7 bases and J gave up 2 bases, with 11 bases separating them. Germline V CDR1 and CDR2: LNHDA, SQIVND (reference sequence). The CDR3 DNA follows: TGTGCCAGTAATCCAGGGACGAACTATGGCTACACCTTC. It yields the protein CASNPGTNYGYTF.

In its sample, this clonotype was seen a few times. The chain is built from TRBV12-3 or TRBV12-4 and TRBJ2-5, with a weak D call TRBD1 (7 bases). V gave up 5 bases and J gave up 4 bases, with 14 bases separating them. The CDR3 contains 14 residues. The chain's CDR3 is CASSAGTVRETQYF. CDR3 bases: TGTGCCAGCAGTGCGGGGACAGTACGAGAGACCCAGTACTTC.

This clonotype turned up a few times. This chain connects TRBV29-1 to TRBJ2-2, with 7 bases lining up with TRBD2. This CDR3 has 16 amino acids. With 6 bases clipped from V and 4 bases from J, the junction kept 14 bases outside the gene matches. CDR1 SQVTM and CDR2 ANQGSEA come from the germline V gene. CDR3 amino acids: CSVEMASGVSTGELFF. The CDR3 DNA follows: TGCAGCGTCGAAATGGCCAGCGGGGTTAGCACCGGGGAGCTGTTTTTT.

V usage is TRBV28 and J usage is TRBJ2-4; D ambiguous. The V gene's germline CDR1 is MDHEN and CDR2 SYDVKM. CDR3 length equals 12 residues. V was shortened by 6 bases and J by 10 bases, with 13 bases between the two germline ends. CDR3 DNA sequence: TGTGCCAGCAGATCGGATCGGCGGATTCAGTACTTC. Encoded protein: CASRSDRRIQYF. Full variable domain (outside the CDR3, taken from reference TRBV28 and TRBJ2-4): DVKVTQSSRYLVKRTGEKVFLECVQDMDHENMFWYRQDPGLGLRLIYFSYDVKMKEKGDIPEGYSVSREKKERFSLILESASTNQTSMYLCASRSDRRIQYFGAGTRLSVL.

The chain is built from TRBV4-3 and TRBJ2-5; TRBD2 matches 7 bases. The CDR3 spans 15 residues. V lost 3 bases, J lost 4 bases, and 8 bases stayed unmatched. Looked up from germline, CDR1 is LGHNA and CDR2 is YSLEER. The CDR3 DNA is TGCGCCAGCAGCCAGACGGTAGGCGGGGGAGAGACCCAGTACTTC. This translates into CASSQTVGGGETQYF.

This clonotype turned up a few times. The CDR3 spells CASSPHNQPQHF. CDR3 bases: TGTGCCAGCTCGCCCCACAATCAGCCCCAGCATTTT. The genes are TRBV6-1 and TRBJ1-5, with D uncertain. This CDR3 has 12 residues. Trimming took 8 bases from V and 3 from J, leaving 8 bases between them. CDR1 is MNHNS, CDR2 SASEGT, per germline.

The V and J genes are TRBV5-5 and TRBJ2-1; 12 bases line up with TRBD2. Looked up from germline, CDR1 is SGHKS and CDR2 is YYEKEE (reference sequence). The CDR3 is 18 residues long. Germline trimming cut 2 bases from V and 0 bases from J; bases unmatched to any gene: 6. CDR3 sequence reads: CASSLLAGGSSSYNEQFF. The CDR3 region has the DNA TGTGCCAGCAGCTTACTAGCGGGGGGATCGAGCTCCTACAATGAGCAGTTCTTC.

In this sample, this clonotype turned up many times. The chain couples TRBV5-1 to TRBJ2-1; D is unclear. CDR1 and CDR2 from the germline V gene are SGHRS and YFSETQ. This CDR3 region has 15 residues. V shed 6 bases and J shed 3 bases, with 16 bases lying between them. Here the CDR3 reads CASNPGPDFYNEQFF. CDR3 nucleotides: TGCGCCAGCAACCCGGGCCCAGACTTCTACAATGAGCAGTTCTTC.

There are a few counts of this clonotype. The chain recombines TRBV7-2 with TRBJ1-2; D is ambiguous. Trimming cost V 2 bases and J 5 bases, with 9 bases left between them. The germline V gene has CDR1 SGHTA and CDR2 FQGNSA. The CDR3 has 13 residues. The CDR3 is CASSLHQEYGYTF. The CDR3 DNA follows: TGTGCCAGCAGCTTACACCAGGAGTATGGCTACACCTTC.

This clonotype occurred a few times. The V gene is TRBV5-6, the J gene TRBJ2-7; tentatively, D is TRBD1 or TRBD2 (5 bases each). The length of the CDR3 is 14 residues. The germline V gene has CDR1 SGHDT and CDR2 YYEEEE. V was trimmed by 0 bases and J by 7 bases, leaving 14 bases between them. The CDR3 DNA reads as TGTGCCAGCAGCTTGGGTTCGGGGCTACGAGAGCAGTACGTC. It specifies CASSLGSGLREQYV.

The chain links TRBV7-9 to TRBJ1-2; perhaps TRBD1 as D (5 bases). Trimming removed 5 bases from V and 4 bases from J, with 8 bases in between. From germline, CDR1 is SEHNR and CDR2 FQNEAQ (reference sequence). The CDR3 runs to 12 residues. In DNA, the CDR3 is TGTGCCAGCAGCGATGACAGCTATGGCTACACCTTC. Its translation is CASSDDSYGYTF.

The J gene is TRBJ2-4, the V gene TRBV11-2; D is uncertain. The CDR3 has 13 amino acids. Germline lookup yields CDR1 SGHAT and CDR2 FQNNGV. CDR3 sequence: CAGSSGAKDIQYF. CDR3 coding DNA: TGTGCTGGAAGTTCAGGAGCAAAGGACATTCAGTACTTC.

In its sample, this clonotype was seen a few times. The chain couples TRBV4-1 to TRBJ1-5, with D hard to call. The V and J ends lost 0 bases and 5 bases respectively, with 11 bases between them. The CDR3 runs 15 residues. Germline V gives CDR1 MGHRA, CDR2 YSYEKL. The CDR3 DNA reads as TGCGCCAGCAGCCAAGAAGGAGGAATCCATCAGCCCCAGCATTTT. It yields the protein CASSQEGGIHQPQHF.

This chain links TRBV18 with TRBJ1-1; no clear D. Germline CDR1 and CDR2: KGHSH and LQKENI. The CDR3 is 13 residues long. V lost 6 bases and J lost 6, with 14 bases in between. The CDR3, as DNA: TGTGCCAGCTCCCCCTCGAGCCACGCTGAAGCTTTCTTT. It is translated as CASSPSSHAEAFF.

This clonotype was seen repeatedly, ten times or more. J is TRBJ1-4 and V is TRBV30; D is possibly TRBD1 (6 bases). This CDR3 region has 14 residues. Germline V gene lookup returns CDR1 GTSNPN and CDR2 SVGIG (reference sequence). Between the trimmed V and J ends, which lost 0 bases and 7 bases, there was a span of 12 bases. The CDR3 DNA reads TGTGCCTGGAGTGTCCAGGGGTCGGGTGAAAAACTGTTTTTT. Translation: CAWSVQGSGEKLFF.

The chain carries TRBV4-2 and TRBJ2-3; TRBD2 matches at 8 bases. The ends lost 0 bases at V and 0 bases at J; junction bases unmatched: 11. Germline V gene sequence: CDR1 LGHNA, CDR2 YNFKEQ. This CDR3 contains 19 residues. In DNA, the CDR3 is TGTGCCAGCAGCCAAGAGGCTCTTAGCGGGAAGCATAGCACAGATACGCAGTATTTT. Protein product: CASSQEALSGKHSTDTQYF.

This clonotype was observed at least ten times. This chain joins TRBV7-9 and TRBJ2-7; D gene unclear. V was shortened by 4 bases and J by 7 bases, with 17 bases between the two germline ends. This CDR3 is built from 14 residues. Germline CDR1 and CDR2: SEHNR and FQNEAQ (reference sequence). Written as DNA, the CDR3 is TGTGCCAGCAGCTCCGGCCAGATGGGTAGTGAGCAGTACGTC. Residues: CASSSGQMGSEQYV.

This clonotype appeared a few times. The gene calls are TRBV11-2 and TRBJ2-7, with unresolved D. CDR3 length: 12 amino acids. CDR1 and CDR2 (germline): SGHAT, FQNNGV. V was clipped by 4 bases and J by 4 bases, with 8 bases between them. Here the CDR3 reads CASSSLRYEQYF. The CDR3 nucleotides read TGTGCCAGCAGCTCCCTCCGTTACGAGCAGTACTTC.

The genes are TRBV20-1 and TRBJ2-7; 8 nucleotides agree with TRBD1. CDR1 and CDR2 (germline): DFQATT, SNEGSKA (reference sequence). The CDR3 sequence is 15 residues long. V trimming: 4 bases; J trimming: 1 base; junction bases outside the gene matches: 9. CDR3 sequence (DNA): TGCAGTGCTACAGTGACAGGGGCCATGTCCTACGAGCAGTACTTC. Translated: CSATVTGAMSYEQYF.

This clonotype was seen more than once but under ten times. DNA of the CDR3: TGTGCCAGCCGAACTACAGGGAGCTCCTACAATGAGCAGTTCTTC. Amino acid sequence: CASRTTGSSYNEQFF. V and J are TRBV12-3 or TRBV12-4 and TRBJ2-1, with a tentative D call TRBD1 (6 bases). Trimming pared 8 bases from V and 0 bases from J, leaving 14 bases between. This CDR3 is built from 15 residues.

CDR3 residues: CASTPEGQAKNIQYF. The CDR3 nucleotides are TGTGCCAGTACCCCTGAGGGACAGGCCAAAAACATTCAGTACTTC. The V and J genes are TRBV19 and TRBJ2-4; 7 bases are a match to TRBD1. Germline lookup yields CDR1 LNHDA and CDR2 SQIVND (reference sequence). V lost 7 bases and J lost 1; bases outside the gene matches: 7. CDR3 length: 15 amino acids.

The chain couples TRBV12-3 or TRBV12-4 to TRBJ1-1; possibly TRBD1 for D (6 bases). CDR3 length: 15 amino acids. The V and J ends lost 6 bases and 0 bases respectively, with 14 bases between them. The CDR3 bases are TGTGCCAGCAGCCAACTGGGGGGCTTGAACACTGAAGCTTTCTTT. Translating it yields CASSQLGGLNTEAFF.